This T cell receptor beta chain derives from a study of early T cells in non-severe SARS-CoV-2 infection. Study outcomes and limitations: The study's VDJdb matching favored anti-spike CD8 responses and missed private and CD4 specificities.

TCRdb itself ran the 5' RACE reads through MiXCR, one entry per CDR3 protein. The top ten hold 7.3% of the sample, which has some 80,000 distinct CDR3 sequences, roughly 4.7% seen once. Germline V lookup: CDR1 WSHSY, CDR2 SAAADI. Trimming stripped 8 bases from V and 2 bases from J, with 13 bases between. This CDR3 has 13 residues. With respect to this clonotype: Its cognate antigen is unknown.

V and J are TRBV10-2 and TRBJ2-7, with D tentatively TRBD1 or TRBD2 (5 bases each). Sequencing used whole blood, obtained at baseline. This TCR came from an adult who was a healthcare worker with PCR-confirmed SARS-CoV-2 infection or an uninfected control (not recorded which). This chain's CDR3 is CASRPTAAYEQYF. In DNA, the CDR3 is TGCGCCAGCCGTCCGACAGCGGCCTACGAGCAGTACTTC.